This T cell receptor (beta chain) was obtained from a study of OX40 agonist ivuxolimab in advanced cancers. Profiled with immunoSEQ multiplex PCR; TCRdb holds only in-frame clones, not every one. The table includes 55,000 to 60,000 clones, 75% to 90% detected once. This CDR3 region has 15 residues. Germline V gives CDR1 SGHAT, CDR2 FQNNGV. Trimming took 3 bases from V and 6 from J; bases not matched to a gene: 2. Notes on the study in general: Partly responding patients at 0.1-3.0 mg/kg showed some of the smallest clonal expansion. Not determined was the antigen specificity of the expanded peripheral T cells.

This clone was recorded once. No antigen is known for it. Drawing of blood for sampling happened at baseline, at cycle 4 day 1, and at cycle 7 day 1. V gene TRBV11-2 combines with J gene TRBJ2-7; 16 positions agree with TRBD2. The specimen was CD4+ or CD8+ T cells sorted from blood, collected in a trial of the OX40 agonist ivuxolimab. The TCR originated in an adult with an advanced solid tumor such as melanoma, head and neck, liver or kidney cancer. CDR3 DNA sequence: TGTGCCAGCAGCTTGGGACTAGCGGGGGGGGGCGAGCAGTACTTC. It translates to CASSLGLAGGGEQYF.